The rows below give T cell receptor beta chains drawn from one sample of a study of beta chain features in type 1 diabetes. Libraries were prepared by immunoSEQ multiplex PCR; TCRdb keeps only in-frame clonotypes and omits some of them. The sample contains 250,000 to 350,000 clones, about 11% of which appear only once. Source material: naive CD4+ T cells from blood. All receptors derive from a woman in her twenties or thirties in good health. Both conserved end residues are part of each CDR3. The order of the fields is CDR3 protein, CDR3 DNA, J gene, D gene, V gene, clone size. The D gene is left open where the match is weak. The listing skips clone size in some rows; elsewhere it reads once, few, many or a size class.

CASSSRSEYNEQFF TGTGCCAGCAGCTCACGCTCCGAGTACAATGAGCAGTTCTTC TRBJ2-1 . TRBV9 .
CASSELGTGTGSSYNEQFF TGTGCCAGCAGTGAACTGGGAACCGGGACAGGGTCATCCTACAATGAGCAGTTCTTC TRBJ2-1 TRBD1 TRBV6-1 .
CASSGSRGGEQYF TGTGCCAGCAGTGGGTCGAGGGGGGGCGAGCAGTACTTC TRBJ2-7 . TRBV2 few
CASSVTSGRAVETQYF TGCGCCAGCAGCGTTACTAGCGGGAGGGCAGTAGAGACCCAGTACTTC TRBJ2-5 TRBD2 TRBV5-1 .
CASSQDTGTSGGYEQYF TGTGCCAGCAGCCAAGACACAGGGACTAGCGGGGGCTACGAGCAGTACTTC TRBJ2-7 TRBD2 TRBV4-2 few
CASSDLAGNTGELFF TGTGCCAGCAGTGATCTAGCGGGGAACACCGGGGAGCTGTTTTTT TRBJ2-2 TRBD2 TRBV6-1 .
CASSRGLAGDEQFF TGTGCCAGTAGTCGTGGACTAGCGGGGGATGAGCAGTTCTTC TRBJ2-1 TRBD2 TRBV19 few
CASSQAGTSKIAGELFF TGCGCCAGCAGCCAAGCCGGGACTAGTAAAATAGCCGGGGAGCTGTTTTTT TRBJ2-2 TRBD2 TRBV4-3 few
CASRSGQAHTGELFF TGTGCCAGCAGATCGGGACAGGCCCACACCGGGGAGCTGTTTTTT TRBJ2-2 TRBD1 TRBV27 .
CAISVLPYEQYF TGTGCCATCAGCGTCCTACCCTACGAGCAGTACTTC TRBJ2-7 . TRBV10-3 .